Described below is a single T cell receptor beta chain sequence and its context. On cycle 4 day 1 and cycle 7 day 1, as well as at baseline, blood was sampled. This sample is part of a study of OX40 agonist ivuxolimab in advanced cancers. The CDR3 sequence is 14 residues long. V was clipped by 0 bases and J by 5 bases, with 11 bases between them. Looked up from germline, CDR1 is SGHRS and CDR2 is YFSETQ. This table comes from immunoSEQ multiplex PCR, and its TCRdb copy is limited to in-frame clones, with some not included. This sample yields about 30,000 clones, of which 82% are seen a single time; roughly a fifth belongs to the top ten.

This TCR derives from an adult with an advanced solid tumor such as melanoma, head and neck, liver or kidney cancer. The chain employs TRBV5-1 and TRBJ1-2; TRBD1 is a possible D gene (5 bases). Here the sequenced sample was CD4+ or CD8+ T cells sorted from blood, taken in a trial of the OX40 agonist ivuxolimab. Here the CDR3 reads CASSLAGTGYGYTF. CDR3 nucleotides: TGCGCCAGCAGCTTGGCCGGGACGGGTTATGGCTACACCTTC.